Many counts were recorded for the clone carrying this T cell receptor beta chain. The antigen is undetermined. The CDR3 is 15 residues long. The ends lost 4 bases at V and 10 bases at J; junction bases unmatched: 10. The V gene's germline CDR1 is LNHNV and CDR2 YYDKDF (reference sequence). The entry originates in a study of T-cell memory formation after mild COVID-19. Study-level background: TCR clusters mostly belonged to single donors. Overall study results and limits: Clones contracting over day 15 to 85 were CD4/CD8 balanced, with later expanders leaning CD4+.

The TCR alpha and TCR beta cDNA libraries, bearing sample barcodes and UMIs, were generated by 5'RACE using constant-segment primers. TCRdb passed the 5' RACE reads through MiXCR, listing each CDR3 protein once. The sample consists of about 33,000 distinct CDR3 sequences, more than 20% of them appearing once. What was sequenced was PBMCs or a T cell subset sorted from them (not recorded which). The sequence was collected from an adult who had mild COVID-19 (a few samples of this study predate the infection). Cell type and time point are not known. The chain is built from TRBV15 and TRBJ2-1; TRBD2 matches at 10 bases. The CDR3 DNA sequence: TGTGCCACCAGCATTACTAGCGGGGACCGCCTGGAGCAGTTCTTC. It yields the protein CATSITSGDRLEQFF.